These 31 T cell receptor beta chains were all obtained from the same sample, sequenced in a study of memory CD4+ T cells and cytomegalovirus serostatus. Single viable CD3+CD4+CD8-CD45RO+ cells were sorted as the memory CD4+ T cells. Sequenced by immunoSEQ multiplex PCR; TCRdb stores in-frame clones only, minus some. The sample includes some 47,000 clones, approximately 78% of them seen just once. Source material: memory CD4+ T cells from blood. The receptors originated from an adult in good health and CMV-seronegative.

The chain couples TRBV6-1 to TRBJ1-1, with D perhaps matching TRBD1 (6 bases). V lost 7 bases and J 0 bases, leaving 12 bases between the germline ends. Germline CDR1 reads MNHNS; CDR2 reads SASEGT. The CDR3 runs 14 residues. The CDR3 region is CASTDRPLNTEAFF. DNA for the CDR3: TGTGCCAGCACCGACAGGCCTCTGAACACTGAAGCTTTCTTT.

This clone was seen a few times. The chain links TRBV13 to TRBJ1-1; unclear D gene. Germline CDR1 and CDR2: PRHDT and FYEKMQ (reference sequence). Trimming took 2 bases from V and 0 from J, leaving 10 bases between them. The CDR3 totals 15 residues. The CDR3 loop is CASSLRRQLNTEAFF. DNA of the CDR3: TGTGCCAGCAGCTTACGACGACAACTGAACACTGAAGCTTTCTTT.

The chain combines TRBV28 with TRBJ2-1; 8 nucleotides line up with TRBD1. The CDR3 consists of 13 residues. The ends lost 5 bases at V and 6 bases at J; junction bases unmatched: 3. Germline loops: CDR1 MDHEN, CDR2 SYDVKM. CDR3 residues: CASSPGTGNEQFF. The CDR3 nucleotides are TGTGCCAGCAGTCCTGGGACAGGCAATGAGCAGTTCTTC.

The CDR3 DNA reads TGTGCCATCAGTGAGGGGGGCAGGGATACAGCGAACACCATATATTTT. Translated, it gives CAISEGGRDTANTIYF. The rearrangement joins TRBV10-3 to TRBJ1-3; D possibly corresponds to TRBD1 (6 bases). Germline V CDR1 and CDR2: ENHRY, SYGVKD. The ends were cut back, 2 bases at V and 7 bases at J, with 18 bases in the middle. CDR3 length equals 16 residues.

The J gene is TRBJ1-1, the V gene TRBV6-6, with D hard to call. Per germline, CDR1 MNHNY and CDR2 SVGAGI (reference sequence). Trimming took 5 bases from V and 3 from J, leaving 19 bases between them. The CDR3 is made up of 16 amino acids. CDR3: CASSPLEVLGYTEAFF. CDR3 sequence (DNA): TGTGCCAGCAGTCCCCTAGAAGTTTTAGGATACACTGAAGCTTTCTTT.

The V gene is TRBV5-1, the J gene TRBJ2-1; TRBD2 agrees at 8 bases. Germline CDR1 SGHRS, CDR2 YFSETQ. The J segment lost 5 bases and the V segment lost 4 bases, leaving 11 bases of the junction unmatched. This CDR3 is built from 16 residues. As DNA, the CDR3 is TGCGCCAGCAGCCTTAAGACTAGCGCCTTTCACAATGAGCAGTTCTTC. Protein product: CASSLKTSAFHNEQFF. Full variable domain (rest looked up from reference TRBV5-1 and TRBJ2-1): KAGVTQTPRYLIKTRGQQVTLSCSPISGHRSVSWYQQTPGQGLQFLFEYFSETQRNKGNFPGRFSGRQFSNSRSEMNVSTLELGDSALYLCASSLKTSAFHNEQFFGPGTRLTVL.

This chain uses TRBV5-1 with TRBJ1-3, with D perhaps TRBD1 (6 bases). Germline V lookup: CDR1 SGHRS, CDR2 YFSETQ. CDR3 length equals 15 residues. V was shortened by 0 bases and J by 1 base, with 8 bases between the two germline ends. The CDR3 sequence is CASSLDRVSGNTIYF. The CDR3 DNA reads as TGCGCCAGCAGCTTGGACAGGGTATCTGGAAACACCATATATTTT.

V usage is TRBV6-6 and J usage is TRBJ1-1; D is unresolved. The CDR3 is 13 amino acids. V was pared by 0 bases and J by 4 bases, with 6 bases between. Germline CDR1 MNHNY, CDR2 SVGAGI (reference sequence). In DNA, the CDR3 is TGTGCCAGCAGTTACTCTGGCGGCACTGAAGCTTTCTTT. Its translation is CASSYSGGTEAFF.

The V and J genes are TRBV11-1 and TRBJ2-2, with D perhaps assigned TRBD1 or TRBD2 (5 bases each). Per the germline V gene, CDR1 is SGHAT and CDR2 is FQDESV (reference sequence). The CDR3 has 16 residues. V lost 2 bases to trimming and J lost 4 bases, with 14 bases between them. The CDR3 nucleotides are TGTGCCAGCAGCTTACATGGGGGAGCGACCACCGGGGAGCTGTTTTTT. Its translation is CASSLHGGATTGELFF.

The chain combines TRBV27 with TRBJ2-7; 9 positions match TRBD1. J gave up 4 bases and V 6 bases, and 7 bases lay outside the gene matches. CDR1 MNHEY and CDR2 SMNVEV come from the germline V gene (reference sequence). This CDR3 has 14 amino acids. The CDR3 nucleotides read TGTGCCAGCAGCCCGGACAGGGGAAATTACGAGCAGTACTTC. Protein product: CASSPDRGNYEQYF.

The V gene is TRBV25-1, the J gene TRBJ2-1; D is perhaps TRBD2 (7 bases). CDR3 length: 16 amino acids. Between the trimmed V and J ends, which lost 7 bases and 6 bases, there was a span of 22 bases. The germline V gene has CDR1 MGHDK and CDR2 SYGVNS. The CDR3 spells CASTSPGASGGNEQFF. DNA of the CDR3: TGTGCCAGCACCTCCCCAGGGGCTAGCGGAGGCAATGAGCAGTTCTTC.

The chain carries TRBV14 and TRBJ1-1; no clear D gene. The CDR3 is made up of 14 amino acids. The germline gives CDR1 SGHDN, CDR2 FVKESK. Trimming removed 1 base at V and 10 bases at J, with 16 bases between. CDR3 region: CASSQVGNTERAFF. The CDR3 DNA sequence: TGTGCCAGCAGCCAAGTGGGGAACACAGAACGAGCTTTCTTT. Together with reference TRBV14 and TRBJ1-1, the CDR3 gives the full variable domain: EAGVTQFPSHSVIEKGQTVTLRCDPISGHDNLYWYRRVMGKEIKFLLHFVKESKQDESGMPNNRFLAERTGGTYSTLKVQPAELEDSGVYFCASSQVGNTERAFFGQGTRLTVV.

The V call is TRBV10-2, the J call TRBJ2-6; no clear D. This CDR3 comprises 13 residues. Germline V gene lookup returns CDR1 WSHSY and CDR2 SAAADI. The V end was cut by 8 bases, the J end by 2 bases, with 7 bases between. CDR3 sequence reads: CASLLPGANVLTF. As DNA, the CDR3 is TGCGCCAGCCTCCTTCCTGGGGCCAACGTCCTGACTTTC.

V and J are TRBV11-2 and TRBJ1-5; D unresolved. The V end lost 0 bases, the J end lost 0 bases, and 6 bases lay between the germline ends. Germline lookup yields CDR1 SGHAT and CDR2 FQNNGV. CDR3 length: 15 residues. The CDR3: CASSLDGYSNQPQHF. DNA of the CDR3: TGTGCCAGCAGCTTAGACGGATATAGCAATCAGCCCCAGCATTTT.

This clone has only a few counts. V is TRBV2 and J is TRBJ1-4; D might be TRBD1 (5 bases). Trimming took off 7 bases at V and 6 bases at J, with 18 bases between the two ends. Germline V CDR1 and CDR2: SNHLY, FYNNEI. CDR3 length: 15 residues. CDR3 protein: CASKLDTPRHEKLFF. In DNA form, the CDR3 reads TGTGCCAGCAAATTGGACACCCCAAGACATGAAAAACTGTTTTTT.

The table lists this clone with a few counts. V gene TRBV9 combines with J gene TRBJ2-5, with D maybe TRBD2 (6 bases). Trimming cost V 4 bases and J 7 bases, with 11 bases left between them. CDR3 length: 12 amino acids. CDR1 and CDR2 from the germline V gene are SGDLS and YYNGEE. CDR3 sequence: CASSIGGRTQYF. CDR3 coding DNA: TGTGCCAGCAGCATCGGAGGGAGGACCCAGTACTTC.

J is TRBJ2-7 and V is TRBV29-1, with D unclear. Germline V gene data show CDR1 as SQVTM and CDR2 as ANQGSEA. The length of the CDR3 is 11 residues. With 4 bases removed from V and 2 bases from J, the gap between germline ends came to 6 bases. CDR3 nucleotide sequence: TGCAGCGTTGGGGGAACCTACGAGCAGTACTTC. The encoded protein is CSVGGTYEQYF.

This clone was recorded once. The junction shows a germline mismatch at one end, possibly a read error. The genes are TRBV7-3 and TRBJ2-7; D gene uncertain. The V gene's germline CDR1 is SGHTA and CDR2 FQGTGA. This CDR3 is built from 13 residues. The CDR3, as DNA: TGTGCCAGCAGCCTAACCGCTAGTTCCGAGCAGTACTTC. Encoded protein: CASSLTASSEQYF.

CDR3 in amino acids: CASSVGSVSGNTIYF. The CDR3 bases are TGTGCCAGCAGCGTAGGTTCAGTCTCTGGAAACACCATATATTTT. V is TRBV9 and J is TRBJ1-3; D is ambiguous. Trimming took 0 bases from V and 0 from J, leaving 7 bases between them. This CDR3 region has 15 residues. CDR1 is SGDLS and CDR2 is YYNGEE in the germline V gene.

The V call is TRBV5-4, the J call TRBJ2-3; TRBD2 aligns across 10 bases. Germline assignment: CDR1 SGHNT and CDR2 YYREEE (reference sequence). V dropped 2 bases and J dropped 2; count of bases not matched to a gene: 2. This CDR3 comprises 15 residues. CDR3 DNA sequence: TGTGCCAGCAGCTTAGCGGGGGGGCCCACAGATACGCAGTATTTT. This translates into CASSLAGGPTDTQYF. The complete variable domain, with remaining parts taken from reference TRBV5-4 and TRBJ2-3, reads ETGVTQSPTHLIKTRGQQVTLRCSSQSGHNTVSWYQQALGQGPQFIFQYYREEENGRGNFPPRFSGLQFPNYSSELNVNALELDDSALYLCASSLAGGPTDTQYFGPGTRLTVL.

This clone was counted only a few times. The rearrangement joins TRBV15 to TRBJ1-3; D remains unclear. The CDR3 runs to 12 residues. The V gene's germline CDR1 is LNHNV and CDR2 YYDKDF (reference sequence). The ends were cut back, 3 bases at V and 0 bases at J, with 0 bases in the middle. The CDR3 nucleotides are TGTGCCACCAGCAGCTCTGGAAACACCATATATTTT. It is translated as CATSSSGNTIYF.

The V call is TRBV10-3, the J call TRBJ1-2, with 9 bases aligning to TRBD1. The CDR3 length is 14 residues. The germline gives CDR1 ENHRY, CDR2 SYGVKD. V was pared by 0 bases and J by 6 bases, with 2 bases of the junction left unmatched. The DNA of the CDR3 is TGTGCCATCAGTGAGTCGGGACAGGGAAATGGCTACACCTTC. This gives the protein CAISESGQGNGYTF.

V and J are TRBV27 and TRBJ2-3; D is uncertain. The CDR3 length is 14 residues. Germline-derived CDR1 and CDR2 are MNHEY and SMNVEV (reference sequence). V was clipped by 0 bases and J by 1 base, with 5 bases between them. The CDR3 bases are TGTGCCAGCAGTTTATCCTTGGGCACAGATACGCAGTATTTT. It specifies CASSLSLGTDTQYF.

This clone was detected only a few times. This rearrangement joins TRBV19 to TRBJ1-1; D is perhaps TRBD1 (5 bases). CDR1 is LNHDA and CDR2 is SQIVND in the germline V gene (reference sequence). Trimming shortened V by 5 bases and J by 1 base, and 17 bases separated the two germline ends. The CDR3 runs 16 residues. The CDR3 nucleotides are TGTGCCAGTAGTCCCTGGAATGTCAGGGAGAACACTGAAGCTTTCTTT. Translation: CASSPWNVRENTEAFF.

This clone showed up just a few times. CDR3 protein: CASSGLRDTQYF. The CDR3 nucleotides are TGTGCCAGTAGTGGGCTACGAGATACGCAGTATTTT. The chain is built from TRBV19 and TRBJ2-3; D not resolved. The CDR3 consists of 12 residues. The V end lost 5 bases, the J end lost 5 bases, and 8 bases lay between the germline ends. Germline values: CDR1 LNHDA, CDR2 SQIVND (reference sequence).

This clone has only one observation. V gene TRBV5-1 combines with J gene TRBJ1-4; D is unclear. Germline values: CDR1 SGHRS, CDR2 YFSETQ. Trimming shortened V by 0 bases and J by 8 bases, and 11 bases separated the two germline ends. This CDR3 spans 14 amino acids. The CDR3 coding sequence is TGCGCCAGCAGCTTGGGGGGAACGGAAGAAAAACTGTTTTTT. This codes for CASSLGGTEEKLFF.

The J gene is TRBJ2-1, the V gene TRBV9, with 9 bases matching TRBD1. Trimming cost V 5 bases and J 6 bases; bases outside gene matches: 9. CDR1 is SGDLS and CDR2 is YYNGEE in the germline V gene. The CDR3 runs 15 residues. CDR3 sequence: CASSKQGAVFNEQFF. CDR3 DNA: TGTGCCAGCAGTAAACAGGGGGCAGTTTTCAATGAGCAGTTCTTC.

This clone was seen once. The CDR3 DNA follows: TGTGCCAGCAGCTTCCCACAGGGCGGGGTAGGCACAGATACGCAGTATTTT. This translates into CASSFPQGGVGTDTQYF. This chain joins TRBV5-4 and TRBJ2-3; D might be TRBD1 or TRBD2, each matching 6 bases. Trimming left V 2 bases short and J 1 base short, with 17 bases between. There are 17 residues in the CDR3. Looked up from germline, CDR1 is SGHNT and CDR2 is YYREEE (reference sequence).

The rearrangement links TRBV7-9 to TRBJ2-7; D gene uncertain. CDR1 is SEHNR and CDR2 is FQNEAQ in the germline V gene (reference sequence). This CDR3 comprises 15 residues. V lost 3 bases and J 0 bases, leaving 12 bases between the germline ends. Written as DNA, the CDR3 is TGTGCCAGCAGCTTGGACCAGGCCTACTCCTACGAGCAGTACTTC. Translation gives CASSLDQAYSYEQYF.

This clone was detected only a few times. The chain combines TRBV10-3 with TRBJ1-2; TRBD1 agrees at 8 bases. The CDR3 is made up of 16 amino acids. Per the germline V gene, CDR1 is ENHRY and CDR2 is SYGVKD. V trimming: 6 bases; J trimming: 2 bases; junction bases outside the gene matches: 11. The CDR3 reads CAIRAQGARGNYGYTF. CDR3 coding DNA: TGTGCCATCAGGGCTCAGGGGGCGCGGGGGAACTATGGCTACACCTTC.

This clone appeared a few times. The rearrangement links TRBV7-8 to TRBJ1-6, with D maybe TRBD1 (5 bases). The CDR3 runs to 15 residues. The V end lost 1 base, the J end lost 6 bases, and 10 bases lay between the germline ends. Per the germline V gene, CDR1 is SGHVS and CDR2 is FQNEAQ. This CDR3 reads CASSLVAGGNSPLHF. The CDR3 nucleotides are TGTGCCAGCAGCTTAGTTGCCGGGGGTAATTCACCCCTCCACTTT.